The T cell receptor (beta chain) described here comes from a study of T cell repertoires in cytomegalovirus infection. Regarding the study as a whole: HLA-C-restricted CMV clonotypes gave the most frequent clonotype in two of eight donors.

This clonotype was observed a handful of times. Its specificity is unknown. The CDR3 is 15 residues long. After removal of 2 bases from V and 6 bases from J, the junction contained 10 bases not matched to a gene. Germline values: CDR1 DFQATT, CDR2 SNEGSKA (reference sequence). MiXCR, run by TCRdb on the reads, gives a single entry per CDR3 protein. The sample holds 150,000 or so distinct CDR3 sequences, roughly a sixth seen once. The specimen was CD8+ T cells from PBMCs. This chain joins TRBV20-1 and TRBJ2-3, with TRBD2 matching over 8 bases. The TCR comes from a human donor in good health (CMV status not recorded). Some clones in this sample may be carry-over from other donors' samples. CDR3 coding DNA: TGCAGTGCTAGAAAGAGCGGGGGTGCCCGCGATACGCAGTATTTT. Amino acids: CSARKSGGARDTQYF.